The clone carrying this TCR beta chain was counted many times. No antigen is known for it. The data are from a study of CD8 T cells in ankylosing spondylitis. Broader study findings: Significant enrichment of disease-linked clones was reportedly seen in matched ankylosing spondylitis synovial fluid. What seemed typical of ankylosing spondylitis blood was a TCR beta motif built from about eight highly homologous variants. Disease-linked clones had a CD8+ phenotype and relatively low frequency in peripheral blood.

Deletions cut 2 bases from V and 9 bases from J, with 9 bases between. Germline assignment: CDR1 SGHTA and CDR2 FQGNSA. The CDR3 covers 12 residues. Making the TCR beta libraries involved quantitative 5'-RACE with molecular barcodes. TCRdb itself ran the 5' RACE reads through MiXCR, one entry per CDR3 protein. Here the sample spans hundreds of thousands of distinct CDR3 sequences, under 8.5% being singletons. Material for sequencing was blood, either unsorted or a sorted T cell fraction (not recorded which). The sequence was obtained from a female donor with ankylosing spondylitis or in good health (not recorded which). V gene TRBV7-2 combines with J gene TRBJ2-3; TRBD1 might be the D (5 bases). CDR3 nucleotide sequence: TGTGCCAGCAGCTTAACAGGCTTGACGCAGTATTTT. As protein: CASSLTGLTQYF.